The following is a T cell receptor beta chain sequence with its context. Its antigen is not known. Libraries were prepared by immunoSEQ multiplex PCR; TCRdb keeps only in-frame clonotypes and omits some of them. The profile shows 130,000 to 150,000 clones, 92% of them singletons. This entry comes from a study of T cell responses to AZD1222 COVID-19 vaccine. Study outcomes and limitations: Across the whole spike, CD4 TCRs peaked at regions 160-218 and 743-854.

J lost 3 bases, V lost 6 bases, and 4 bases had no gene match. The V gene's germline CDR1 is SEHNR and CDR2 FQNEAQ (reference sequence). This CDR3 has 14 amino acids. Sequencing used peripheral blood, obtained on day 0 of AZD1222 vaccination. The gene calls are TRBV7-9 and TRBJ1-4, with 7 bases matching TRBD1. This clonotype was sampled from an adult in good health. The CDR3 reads CASSSGQPNEKLFF. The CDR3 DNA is TGTGCCAGCAGTTCGGGACAGCCTAATGAAAAACTGTTTTTT.